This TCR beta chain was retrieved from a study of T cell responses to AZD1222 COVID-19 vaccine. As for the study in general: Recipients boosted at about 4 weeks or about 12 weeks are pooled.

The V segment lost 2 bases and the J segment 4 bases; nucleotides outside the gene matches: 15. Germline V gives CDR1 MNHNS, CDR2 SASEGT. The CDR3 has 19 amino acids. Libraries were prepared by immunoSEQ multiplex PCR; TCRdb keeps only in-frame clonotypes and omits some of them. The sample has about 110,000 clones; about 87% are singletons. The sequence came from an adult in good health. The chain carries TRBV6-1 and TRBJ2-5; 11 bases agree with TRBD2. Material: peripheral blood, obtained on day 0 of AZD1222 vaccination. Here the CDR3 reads CASSETFETSGSPGETQYF. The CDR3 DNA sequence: TGTGCCAGCAGTGAAACCTTCGAAACTAGCGGGAGTCCGGGAGAGACCCAGTACTTC.